Each of the 10 T cell receptor beta chains below was sequenced from the same sample in a study of blood T cell repertoires in COVID-19. Profiling relied on immunoSEQ multiplex PCR, and the TCRdb table lists in-frame clones only, not all of them. The sample carries hundreds of thousands of clones, approximately 86% recorded once. The sample consisted of PBMCs or T cells enriched from blood (not recorded which). The receptors stem from a woman aged 25 to 39 who had recovered from COVID-19.

V usage is TRBV5-4 and J usage is TRBJ1-2; 9 positions match TRBD1. The CDR3 totals 15 residues. The trim removed 1 base at V and 4 bases at J, leaving 5 bases unmatched. Germline values: CDR1 SGHNT, CDR2 YYREEE (reference sequence). The CDR3, as DNA: TGTGCCAGCAGCTTGATAGGGACAGGGTTCTATGGCTACACCTTC. Translating gives CASSLIGTGFYGYTF.

The chain has TRBV19 and TRBJ2-7, with D possibly being TRBD2 (6 bases). The germline gives CDR1 LNHDA, CDR2 SQIVND (reference sequence). V dropped 3 bases and J dropped 2 bases, with 14 bases sitting between them. The CDR3 extends over 15 amino acids. Here the CDR3 reads CASSIGGLGAYEQYF. The CDR3 DNA sequence: TGTGCCAGTAGTATTGGGGGGTTAGGTGCCTACGAGCAGTACTTC. Filled out from reference TRBV19 and TRBJ2-7, the complete variable domain reads DGGITQSPKYLFRKEGQNVTLSCEQNLNHDAMYWYRQDPGQGLRLIYYSQIVNDFQKGDIAEGYSVSREKKESFPLTVTSAQKNPTAFYLCASSIGGLGAYEQYFGPGTRLTVT.

This chain's CDR3 is CSVDRDRTNTEAFF. In DNA form, the CDR3 reads TGCAGCGTTGACCGGGACAGGACGAACACTGAAGCTTTCTTT. The chain recombines TRBV29-1 with TRBJ1-1; 8 bases are a match to TRBD1. Trimming at V came to 3 bases and at J to 1 base, leaving 4 bases not matched to a gene. This CDR3 has 14 amino acids. Looked up from germline, CDR1 is SQVTM and CDR2 is ANQGSEA.

V and J are TRBV7-8 and TRBJ1-6, with TRBD1 matching over 7 bases. Germline V gene sequence: CDR1 SGHVS, CDR2 FQNEAQ. The length of the CDR3 is 15 residues. V dropped 4 bases and J dropped 8; count of bases not matched to a gene: 8. CDR3 coding DNA: TGTGCCAGCAGCTCGCCAACAGGGGCCGATTCACCCCTCCACTTT. This encodes CASSSPTGADSPLHF. The whole variable domain, remainder taken from reference TRBV7-8 and TRBJ1-6, is GAGVSQSPRYKVAKRGQDVALRCDPISGHVSLFWYQQALGQGPEFLTYFQNEAQLDKSGLPSDRFFAERPEGSVSTLKIQRTQQEDSAVYLCASSSPTGADSPLHFGNGTRLTVT.

V and J are TRBV10-3 and TRBJ2-2; weak D call: TRBD1 (6 bases). This CDR3 has 14 amino acids. Trimming pared 10 bases from V and 1 base from J, leaving 13 bases between. The germline V gene has CDR1 ENHRY and CDR2 SYGVKD. The CDR3 DNA reads as TGTGCCACGGCGCCGGACAGGAACACCGGGGAGCTGTTTTTT. This encodes CATAPDRNTGELFF.

The chain combines TRBV12-3 or TRBV12-4 with TRBJ1-1; 7 positions agree with TRBD1. V shed 7 bases and J 6 bases; nucleotides not matched to a gene: 8. This CDR3 has 13 residues. CDR3 nucleotide sequence: TGTGCCAGCAAGACAGGGATCGGGTCTGAAGCTTTCTTT. This gives the protein CASKTGIGSEAFF.

The V call is TRBV21-1, the J call TRBJ2-3; TRBD1, the table's D call, lacks a check against the DNA. TRBV21-1 is designated a pseudogene. The CDR3 sequence is 16 residues long. For the CDR3, the DNA is TGTGCCAGCAGCGTACGGGACAGGGAACCCACAGATACGCAGTATTTT. Translation: CASSVRDREPTDTQYF.

The DNA of the CDR3 is TGTGCCAGCAGCTCGCCCACGGGGAGGGTTTATGAAGCTTTCTTT. Its translation is CASSSPTGRVYEAFF. The gene calls are TRBV5-6 and TRBJ1-1, with D uncertain. The CDR3 extends over 15 amino acids. Trimming took 3 bases from V and 7 from J, leaving 19 bases between them. The germline CDR1 and CDR2 sequences are SGHDT and YYEEEE.

The rearrangement joins TRBV9 to TRBJ2-1; a possible D gene is TRBD2 (6 bases). The germline CDR1 and CDR2 sequences are SGDLS and YYNGEE. V was clipped by 3 bases and J by 4 bases, with 14 bases between them. The CDR3 is made up of 15 amino acids. In DNA, the CDR3 is TGTGCCAGCAGCGGACTAGGGGATACTTACAATGAGCAGTTCTTC. Its protein product is CASSGLGDTYNEQFF.

The chain employs TRBV6-5 and TRBJ2-2, with 7 bases lining up with TRBD2. CDR1 is MNHEY, CDR2 SVGAGI, per germline. The length of the CDR3 is 14 residues. J lost 6 bases, V lost 6 bases, and 7 bases had no gene match. The DNA of the CDR3 is TGTGCCAGCAGGCGGTGGGAGGGCCCCGGGGAGCTGTTTTTT. It is translated as CASRRWEGPGELFF.